These T cell receptor beta chains were read from a single sample in a study of blood T cell repertoires in COVID-19. Sequencing was performed with immunoSEQ multiplex PCR; in TCRdb, only in-frame clones are kept and a portion is missing. The table records about 270,000 clones, under 90% of them present only once. Source material: peripheral blood. Every receptor here comes from a woman aged 55-75 years with active or convalescent COVID-19. CDR3s include the opening cysteine and the closing phenylalanine or tryptophan. D genes are given only for firm matches. Only part of the rows carry a size: once, few, many, or a class if the clone is expanded.

>-|TRBV18|TRBJ1-5|-
CASSPGGLGVQPQHF
TGTGCCAGCTCACCCGGGGGGCTAGGGGTTCAGCCCCAGCATTTT
>-|TRBV6-4|TRBJ1-2|-
CASSDSDYGYTF
TGTGCCAGCAGTGACTCCGACTATGGCTACACCTTC
>-|TRBV15|TRBJ2-2|TRBD1
CATSRPGQGIEELFF
TGTGCCACCAGCAGGCCGGGACAGGGCATAGAGGAGCTGTTTTTT
>few|TRBV6-2/TRBV6-3|TRBJ1-1|-
CASSFGQITEAFF
TGTGCCAGCAGTTTCGGACAGATCACTGAAGCTTTCTTT
>-|TRBV12-3/TRBV12-4|TRBJ1-2|-
CASSPQQGAGYTF
TGTGCCAGCAGCCCCCAACAGGGCGCTGGCTACACCTTC
>-|TRBV5-4|TRBJ1-2|TRBD1
CASKEGTGGILDYGYTF
TGTGCCAGCAAAGAAGGGACAGGGGGGATATTAGACTATGGCTACACCTTC
>-|TRBV19|TRBJ1-4|-
CASTMGGQDEKLFF
TGTGCCAGTACCATGGGGGGGCAGGATGAAAAACTGTTTTTT
>-|TRBV6-5|TRBJ1-2|TRBD1
CASSYTGVNYGYTF
TGTGCCAGCAGTTACACAGGGGTCAACTATGGCTACACCTTC
>-|TRBV28|TRBJ1-1|TRBD1
CASSFSSGGATEAFF
TGTGCCAGCAGTTTTTCCTCAGGGGGCGCAACTGAAGCTTTCTTT
>once|TRBV5-1|TRBJ2-5|TRBD2
CASSLATSGEVQETQYF
TGCGCCAGCAGCTTGGCAACTAGCGGGGAGGTCCAAGAGACCCAGTACTTC
>-|TRBV27|TRBJ1-5|-
CASSSRGYSNQPQHF
TGTGCCAGCAGTTCCCGAGGGTATAGCAATCAGCCCCAGCATTTT
>-|TRBV19|TRBJ2-1|-
CASSIGSNNEQFF
TGTGCCAGTAGTATTGGCTCGAACAATGAGCAGTTCTTC
>few|TRBV19|TRBJ2-1|TRBD1
CASSIATGGYNEQFF
TGTGCCAGTAGTATAGCGACAGGGGGGTACAATGAGCAGTTCTTC
>-|TRBV29-1|TRBJ1-2|TRBD1
CSVDSGQGELVGYTF
TGCAGCGTAGACTCTGGACAGGGCGAATTGGTTGGCTACACCTTC
>once|TRBV3-1/TRBV3-2|TRBJ1-6|-
CASSQDRGNSPLHF
TGTGCCAGCAGCCAAGACAGGGGCAATTCACCCCTCCACTTT
>-|TRBV7-2|TRBJ2-2|-
CASSLSGNTGELFF
TGTGCCAGCAGCTTGTCAGGGAACACCGGGGAGCTGTTTTTT
>-|TRBV6-5|TRBJ1-4|-
CASQLEARAEKLFF
TGTGCCAGTCAGTTAGAGGCCAGAGCTGAAAAACTGTTTTTT
>-|TRBV19|TRBJ1-6|-
CASRNQDNYNSPLHF
TGTGCCAGTAGAAATCAGGACAACTATAATTCACCCCTCCACTTT
>-|TRBV21-1|TRBJ1-5|-
CASTSCNQPQHF
TGTGCCAGCACCTCCTGTAATCAGCCCCAGCATTTT
>-|TRBV27|TRBJ2-7|-
CASSLESKGNNYEQYF
TGTGCCAGCAGTCTAGAATCTAAGGGGAACAACTACGAGCAGTACTTC
>-|TRBV9|TRBJ2-1|-
CASSSGQIWDEQFF
TGTGCCAGCAGCTCCGGACAGATTTGGGATGAGCAGTTCTTC
>-|TRBV15|TRBJ1-2|TRBD1
CATSRGTGGGYGYTF
TGTGCCACCAGCAGGGGGACAGGGGGCGGCTATGGCTACACCTTC
>-|TRBV3-1/TRBV3-2|TRBJ1-4|-
CASKGANEKLFF
TGTGCCAGCAAAGGGGCTAATGAAAAACTGTTTTTT
>few|TRBV6-6|TRBJ1-2|-
CASSRQEDRRGYTF
TGTGCCAGCAGCAGACAGGAAGACAGGCGAGGCTACACCTTC
>-|TRBV9|TRBJ2-5|TRBD2
CASSVGTSGGLPLQETQYF
TGTGCCAGCAGCGTAGGGACTAGCGGGGGTTTACCCCTCCAAGAGACCCAGTACTTC
>-|TRBV3-1/TRBV3-2|TRBJ2-7|-
CASSQDLSDSYEQYF
TGTGCCAGCAGCCAAGATCTATCCGACTCCTACGAGCAGTACTTC
>-|TRBV5-4|TRBJ1-3|-
CASRPGGARGNTIYF
TGTGCCAGCAGGCCCGGGGGGGCTAGGGGAAACACCATATATTTT
>-|TRBV27|TRBJ1-1|-
CASWRAGNTEAFF
TGTGCCAGCTGGCGAGCGGGGAACACTGAAGCTTTCTTT
>once|TRBV7-6|TRBJ1-2|-
CASSLGQGGSYGYTF
TGTGCCAGCAGCTTGGGGCAGGGAGGAAGCTATGGCTACACCTTC
>-|TRBV3-1/TRBV3-2|TRBJ2-2|-
CASSQERGRYTGELFF
TGTGCCAGCAGCCAAGAGCGGGGGCGGTATACCGGGGAGCTGTTTTTT
>-|TRBV19|TRBJ2-1|-
CASSSNSYNEQFF
TGTGCCAGTAGTTCAAACTCCTACAATGAGCAGTTCTTC
>once|TRBV5-1|TRBJ1-2|TRBD1
CASSPQGGRGGYTF
TGCGCCAGCAGCCCCCAGGGGGGTAGGGGTGGCTACACCTTC
>-|TRBV7-3|TRBJ2-1|TRBD1
CASSLGDRANEQFF
TGTGCCAGCAGCTTAGGGGACAGGGCCAATGAGCAGTTCTTC
>-|TRBV9|TRBJ2-7|TRBD2
CASSVGPTSVGYEQYF
TGTGCCAGCAGCGTAGGCCCCACTAGCGTTGGGTACGAGCAGTACTTC
>-|TRBV13|TRBJ2-5|TRBD1
CASSLVSPRDRDETQYF
TGTGCCAGCAGCTTAGTAAGCCCGCGGGACAGGGACGAGACCCAGTACTTC
>-|TRBV15|TRBJ2-7|-
CATSRGGRGPYEQYF
TGTGCCACCAGCAGAGGGGGGCGGGGGCCCTACGAGCAGTACTTC
>-|TRBV29-1|TRBJ2-5|TRBD2
CSVPTAGTTETQYF
TGCAGCGTCCCCACCGCCGGGACTACCGAGACCCAGTACTTC
>-|TRBV6-5|TRBJ2-1|TRBD2
CASSYFPGTTYNEQFF
TGTGCCAGCAGTTATTTCCCGGGGACTACCTACAATGAGCAGTTCTTC
>-|TRBV5-1|TRBJ2-3|TRBD2
CASSSGTSGPSTDTQYF
TGCGCCAGCAGCTCAGGGACTAGCGGGCCTAGCACAGATACGCAGTATTTT